This section outlines one T cell receptor (beta chain) sequence together with its context. The antigen it recognizes is unknown. The junction shows a germline mismatch at one end, possibly a read error. Looking up the germline V gene (reference sequence) yields CDR1 DFQATT and CDR2 SNEGSKA. The CDR3, from cysteine to phenylalanine, totals 8 residues. Left in the record is the CDR3 DNA by itself, 24 bases read in frame from the first base. The sample is drawn from a study of blood T cell repertoires in COVID-19 (dated by TCRdb to 2018 to 2020). In terms of the full investigation: Samples from collaborators originated in the United States, Italy and Spain and spanned both the acute and convalescent phases of COVID-19. The samples were drawn from two sources: the first 160 participants of the ongoing ImmuneRACE study, and over 1,000 subjects contributed by 6 global collaborators. Sample metadata almost always included a de-identified subject ID, COVID-19 status, age in years and sex. The material from the prospective study consisted of cDNA or gDNA derived from T cells, B-cell-depleted T cells, or PBMCs. Where HLA class I and class II types were available, the types were taken from metadata supplied by the sample provider, not from assay-based typing. Deeply sampled blood TCRbeta repertoires from subjects exposed to, actively infected with, or recovered from COVID-19 were included in the dataset. The repertoires were released in a freely available public database meant as a resource for research on the immune response to SARS-CoV-2. What the work shows at the level of the full study, not this receptor alone: The quantity of clinical and demographic metadata differed by source and by participant and was supplied without curation.

TCRbeta CDR3 regions were amplified from genomic DNA using the immunoSEQ Assay, a bias-controlled multiplex PCR. As for how the authors treated the data: The number of nucleated cells in each sample was estimated from the amplification of reference gene primers within the assay. To quantify the absolute abundance of each unique TCRbeta CDR3 rearrangement, sequence reads were collapsed and filtered. For each sample, productive Simpson clonality was calculated by taking the square root of Simpson's diversity index across productive rearrangements. As stored in TCRdb, this immuneACCESS dataset retains in-frame rearrangements with V and J assigned. A fraction of the clones does not appear; measured against another copy, unresolved V genes explain less than half of the discrepancy, and the remainder lacks a known reason. V and J calls and clone size come straight from that table; D and trimming were deduced from the DNA. This sample gives fewer than 60,000 clones in total; around 86% of them show up just once. The leading ten clones occupy around 7.2% of the sample.

Collaborating institutions collected whole blood in K2EDTA tubes following their own protocols. For TCRbeta analysis, collaborators shipped samples as frozen whole blood, isolated PBMCs, or DNA extracted from either of those sample types. The V and J segments used are TRBV20-1 and TRBJ1-1; the D gene lacks a confident call. The origin of this receptor is a man aged 65 to 85 with active COVID-19. Sequencing was performed on peripheral blood. DNA sequence: TGCAGTGCTAGATCGGAGCTCTTT. This sequence encodes CSARSELF.